This T cell receptor (beta chain) stems from a study of blood T cell repertoires in COVID-19. Study context: PBMCs, B-cell-depleted T cells, or T cells were the source of the cDNA or gDNA that made up the material.

Some clones are missing from TCRdb's copy, which holds only in-frame ones; the method was immunoSEQ multiplex PCR. The sample has roughly 160,000 clones, 70% to 90% seen once. V lost 4 bases to trimming and J lost 7 bases, with 18 bases between them. The CDR3 covers 15 residues. Germline loops: CDR1 SGHTS, CDR2 YDEGEE. Material: peripheral blood. The receptor was derived from a man between 50 and 59 years old with active or convalescent COVID-19. V gene TRBV5-8 combines with J gene TRBJ2-1, with TRBD2 as a possible D gene (6 bases). The CDR3 DNA reads TGTGCCAGCAGCCAGGATAACATGGGGAGGAATGAGCAGTTCTTC. Protein product: CASSQDNMGRNEQFF.